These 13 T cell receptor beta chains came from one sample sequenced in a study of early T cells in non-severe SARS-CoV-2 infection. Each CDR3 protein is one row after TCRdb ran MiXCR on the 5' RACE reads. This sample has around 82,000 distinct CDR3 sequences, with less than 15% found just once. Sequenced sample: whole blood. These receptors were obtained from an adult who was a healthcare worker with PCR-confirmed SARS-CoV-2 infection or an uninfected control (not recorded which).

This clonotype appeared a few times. The CDR3 sequence: CASSSPRGGYEQYF. In DNA form, the CDR3 reads TGTGCCAGCAGCTCCCCTCGAGGGGGATACGAGCAGTACTTC. V is TRBV11-2 and J is TRBJ2-7; the D gene is possibly TRBD1 (6 bases). Germline V gene sequence: CDR1 SGHAT, CDR2 FQNNGV. The CDR3 sequence is 14 residues long. V gave up 4 bases and J gave up 4 bases, with 14 bases separating them.

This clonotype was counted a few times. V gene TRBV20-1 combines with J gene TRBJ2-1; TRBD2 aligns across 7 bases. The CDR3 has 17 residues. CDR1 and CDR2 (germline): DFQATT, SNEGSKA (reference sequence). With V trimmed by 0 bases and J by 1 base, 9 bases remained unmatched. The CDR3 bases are TGCAGTGCTAGAGATGGGGGGGGACGAACTTCCTACAATGAGCAGTTCTTC. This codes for CSARDGGGRTSYNEQFF.

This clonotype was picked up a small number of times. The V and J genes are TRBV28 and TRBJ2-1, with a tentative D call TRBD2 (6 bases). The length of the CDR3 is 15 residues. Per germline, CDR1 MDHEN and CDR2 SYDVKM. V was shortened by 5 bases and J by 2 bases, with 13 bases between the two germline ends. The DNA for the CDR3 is TGTGCCAGCAGTCCCCCCACTAGCCCCTACAATGAGCAGTTCTTC. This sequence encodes CASSPPTSPYNEQFF.

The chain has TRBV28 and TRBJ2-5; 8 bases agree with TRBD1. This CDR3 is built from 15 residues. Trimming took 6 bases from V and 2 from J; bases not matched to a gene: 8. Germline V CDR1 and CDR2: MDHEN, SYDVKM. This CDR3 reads CASSGAGGLQETQYF. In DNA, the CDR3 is TGTGCCAGCAGCGGGGCAGGGGGCCTACAAGAGACCCAGTACTTC.

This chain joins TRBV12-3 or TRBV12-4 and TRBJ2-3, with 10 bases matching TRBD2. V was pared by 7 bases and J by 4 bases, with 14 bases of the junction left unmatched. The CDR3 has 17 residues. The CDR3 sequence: CASTPRSGRGAADTQYF. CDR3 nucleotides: TGTGCCAGCACCCCGCGCAGCGGGAGGGGGGCAGCAGATACGCAGTATTTT.

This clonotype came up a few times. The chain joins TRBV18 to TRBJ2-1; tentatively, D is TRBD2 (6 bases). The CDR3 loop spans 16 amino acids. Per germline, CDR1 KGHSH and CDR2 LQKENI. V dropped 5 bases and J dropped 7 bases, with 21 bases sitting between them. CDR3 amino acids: CASSTSGTVPSNEQFF. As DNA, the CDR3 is TGTGCCAGCTCAACTTCCGGGACTGTCCCTTCGAATGAGCAGTTCTTC.

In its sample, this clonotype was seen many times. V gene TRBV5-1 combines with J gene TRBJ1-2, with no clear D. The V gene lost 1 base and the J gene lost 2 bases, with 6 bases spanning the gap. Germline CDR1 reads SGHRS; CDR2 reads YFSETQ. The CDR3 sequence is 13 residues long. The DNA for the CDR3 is TGCGCCAGCAGCTTGTACGGAAACTATGGCTACACCTTC. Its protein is CASSLYGNYGYTF.

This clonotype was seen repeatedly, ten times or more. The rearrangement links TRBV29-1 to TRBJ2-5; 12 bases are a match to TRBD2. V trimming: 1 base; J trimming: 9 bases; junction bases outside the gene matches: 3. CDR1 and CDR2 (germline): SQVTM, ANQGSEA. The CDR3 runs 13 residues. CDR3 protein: CSVEGLAGEAQYF. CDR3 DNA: TGCAGCGTTGAAGGACTAGCGGGGGAGGCCCAGTACTTC.

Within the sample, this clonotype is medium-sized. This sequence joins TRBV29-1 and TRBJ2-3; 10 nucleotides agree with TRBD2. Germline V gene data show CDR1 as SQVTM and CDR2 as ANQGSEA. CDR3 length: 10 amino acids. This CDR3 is CRAGGDTQYF. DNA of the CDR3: TGCAGAGCGGGGGGGGATACGCAGTATTTT.

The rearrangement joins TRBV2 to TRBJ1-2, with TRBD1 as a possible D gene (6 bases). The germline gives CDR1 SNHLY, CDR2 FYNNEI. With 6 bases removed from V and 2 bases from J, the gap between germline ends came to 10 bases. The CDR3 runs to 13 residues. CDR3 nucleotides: TGTGCCAGCAGCCGACAGGAAAACTATGGCTACACCTTC. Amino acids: CASSRQENYGYTF.

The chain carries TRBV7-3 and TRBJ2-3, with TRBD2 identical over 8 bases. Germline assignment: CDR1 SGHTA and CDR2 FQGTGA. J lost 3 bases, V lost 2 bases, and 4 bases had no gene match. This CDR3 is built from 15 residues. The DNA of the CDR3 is TGTGCCAGCAGCTTAGCGGGAGGAAGAACAGATACGCAGTATTTT. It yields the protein CASSLAGGRTDTQYF.

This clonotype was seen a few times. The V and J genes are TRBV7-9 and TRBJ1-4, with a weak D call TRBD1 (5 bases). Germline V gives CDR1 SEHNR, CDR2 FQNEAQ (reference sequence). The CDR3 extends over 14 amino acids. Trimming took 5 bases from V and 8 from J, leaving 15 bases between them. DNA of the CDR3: TGTGCCAGCAGCACTTTGGGGCGGGGGGAAAAACTGTTTTTT. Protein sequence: CASSTLGRGEKLFF.

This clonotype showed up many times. The CDR3 DNA is TGCAGTGCTGGGACCTACGAGCAGTACTTC. It codes for CSAGTYEQYF. The rearrangement links TRBV20-1 to TRBJ2-7; D ambiguous. V lost 5 bases and J 2 bases, leaving 4 bases between the germline ends. The CDR3 has 10 amino acids. Germline CDR1 DFQATT, CDR2 SNEGSKA (reference sequence).